This T cell receptor beta chain was obtained from a study of PD-1 blockade in mismatch repair-deficient tumors. The wider study: Patients had approximately 11 mismatch repair-deficient cancer types, all previously treated and progressing. Study-level findings and limits: Tumor-resident clones, often absent from pretreatment blood, expanded after pembrolizumab and then contracted.

The data were produced by immunoSEQ multiplex PCR, yet TCRdb's version contains in-frame clones alone and is incomplete. The sample yields tens of thousands of clones, roughly 80% seen once. CDR1 is SGHTA and CDR2 is FQGTGA in the germline V gene. The CDR3 runs to 14 residues. Trimming took off 4 bases at V and 2 bases at J, with 9 bases between the two ends. All patients were mismatch repair deficient, assessed by either PCR or immunohistochemistry. Three pembrolizumab responders had their TCRs sequenced. A remark on this clone: Its antigen is unknown.

The receptor was derived from an adult with mismatch repair-deficient cancer. The chain uses TRBV7-3 and TRBJ1-3; possibly TRBD1 for D (6 bases). Sequencing was performed on peripheral blood, taken 44 weeks after starting pembrolizumab. DNA of the CDR3: TGTGCCAGCAGCTCAGGGGTAACTGGAAACACCATATATTTT. It encodes CASSSGVTGNTIYF.